These 21 T cell receptor beta chains were all obtained from the same sample, sequenced in a study of T cell changes during pregnancy in multiple sclerosis (dated 2019 in TCRdb). Receptor libraries were prepared by the immunoSEQ multiplex PCR assay. TCRdb carries this immuneACCESS record with in-frame sequences only. Its versions omit some clonotypes, under half of them owing to an unresolved V gene in the studies checked, with the rest unexplained. Counted in this sample were 29,000 or so clones; about 89% of them appeared once. The ten largest clones represent approximately 6.9% of the sample. The sequencing here drew on CD8+ T cells from peripheral blood mononuclear cells, taken in the second trimester of pregnancy. Receptors originate from a female donor with multiple sclerosis, enrolled in a pregnancy study.

The rearrangement joins TRBV4-2 to TRBJ2-7; tentative D call: TRBD1 (6 bases). This CDR3 has 14 amino acids. The V gene's germline CDR1 is LGHNA and CDR2 YNFKEQ. Trimming stripped 1 base from V and 5 bases from J, with 12 bases between. The CDR3: CASSQVARGNEQYF. The CDR3, as DNA: TGTGCCAGCAGCCAAGTGGCCAGGGGTAACGAGCAGTACTTC.

The gene calls are TRBV6-4 and TRBJ2-3, with no clear D. The CDR3 sequence is 14 residues long. Trimming took off 3 bases at V and 0 bases at J, with 7 bases between the two ends. CDR1 is MRHNA and CDR2 is SNTAGT in the germline V gene. CDR3 amino acids: CASSEEASTDTQYF. The CDR3 DNA is TGTGCCAGCAGTGAAGAGGCTAGCACAGATACGCAGTATTTT.

CDR3 sequence reads: CASSLAAAEETQYF. CDR3 nucleotides: TGTGCCAGCAGCTTAGCGGCTGCGGAAGAGACCCAGTACTTC. This chain joins TRBV13 and TRBJ2-5; the D is unclear. The V end was cut by 1 base, the J end by 3 bases, with 9 bases between. Germline V lookup: CDR1 PRHDT, CDR2 FYEKMQ (reference sequence). This CDR3 region has 14 residues.

This rearrangement joins TRBV27 to TRBJ2-7; D perhaps matches TRBD2 (6 bases). The V gene's germline CDR1 is MNHEY and CDR2 SMNVEV (reference sequence). Trimming took 10 bases from V and 4 from J, leaving 23 bases between them. There are 15 residues in the CDR3. CDR3 nucleotide sequence: TGTGCCACCAAAAGAACGTCTAGTAGCGGTTACGAGCAGTACTTC. Its protein product is CATKRTSSSGYEQYF.

The chain carries TRBV5-1 and TRBJ2-2; weak D call: TRBD1 (8 bases). This CDR3 region has 15 residues. Germline CDR1 SGHRS, CDR2 YFSETQ. The V and J ends lost 2 bases and 5 bases respectively, with 13 bases between them. CDR3 loop: CASSFNRGGTGELFF. The CDR3 DNA follows: TGCGCCAGCAGCTTCAACAGGGGGGGGACCGGGGAGCTGTTTTTT.

J is TRBJ2-1 and V is TRBV18, with a possible D match to TRBD2 (6 bases). The ends were cut back, 2 bases at V and 3 bases at J, with 8 bases in the middle. This CDR3 has 14 residues. Looked up from germline, CDR1 is KGHSH and CDR2 is LQKENI. DNA for the CDR3: TGTGCCAGCTCACCATGGGGGGACTACAATGAGCAGTTCTTC. Its translation is CASSPWGDYNEQFF.

The chain uses TRBV29-1 and TRBJ2-2; TRBD1 matches 7 bases. Germline CDR1 SQVTM, CDR2 ANQGSEA. The CDR3 is 14 amino acids. Unmatched junction bases numbered 3, after V lost 5 bases and J lost 0 bases. CDR3 coding DNA: TGCAGCGTTACCGGGACAGCGAACACCGGGGAGCTGTTTTTT. It is translated as CSVTGTANTGELFF.

Only a few counts were recorded for this clone. The chain carries TRBV7-3 and TRBJ2-7, with D possibly TRBD1 on 7 matching bases. Germline V gives CDR1 SGHTA, CDR2 FQGTGA. The V end lost 5 bases, the J end lost 5 bases, and 16 bases lay between the germline ends. The CDR3 has 14 amino acids. DNA for the CDR3: TGTGCCAGCAGCCCCTCAGGGGGGTTGGACGAGCAGTACTTC. It translates to CASSPSGGLDEQYF. Combining the CDR3 with reference TRBV7-3 and TRBJ2-7 gives the whole variable domain GAGVSQTPSNKVTEKGKYVELRCDPISGHTALYWYRQSLGQGPEFLIYFQGTGAADDSGLPNDRFFAVRPEGSVSTLKIQRTERGDSAVYLCASSPSGGLDEQYFGPGTRLTVT.

The J gene is TRBJ2-7, the V gene TRBV7-9, with D perhaps TRBD2 (5 bases). Germline CDR1 reads SEHNR; CDR2 reads FQNEAQ (reference sequence). The CDR3 runs 12 residues. Between the trimmed V and J ends, which lost 5 bases and 4 bases, there was a span of 9 bases. CDR3 DNA: TGTGCCAGCAGCCGAAGCGGTTACGAGCAGTACTTC. Residues: CASSRSGYEQYF.

The V gene is TRBV6-4, the J gene TRBJ2-3, with 12 positions matching TRBD2. The CDR3 is 15 amino acids. Germline-derived CDR1 and CDR2 are MRHNA and SNTAGT. V was pared by 6 bases and J by 6 bases, with 7 bases of the junction left unmatched. CDR3 protein: CASSRLAGVSDTQYF. DNA for the CDR3: TGTGCCAGCAGCAGACTAGCGGGAGTATCGGATACGCAGTATTTT.

This chain connects TRBV19 to TRBJ2-7; no definite D call. This CDR3 contains 14 residues. Germline CDR1 is LNHDA and CDR2 is SQIVND (reference sequence). The V gene lost 6 bases and the J gene lost 3 bases, with 15 bases spanning the gap. DNA for the CDR3: TGTGCCAGTAGCACCTTTGGCGGAAACTACGAGCAGTACTTC. Residues: CASSTFGGNYEQYF.

V usage is TRBV15 and J usage is TRBJ2-1; D may be TRBD2 (6 bases). The germline V gene encodes CDR1 LNHNV and CDR2 YYDKDF (reference sequence). The CDR3 sequence is 16 residues long. V was trimmed by 0 bases and J by 4 bases, leaving 13 bases between them. The CDR3 loop reads CATSRDIGGAYNEQFF. CDR3 sequence (DNA): TGTGCCACCAGCAGAGATATTGGAGGGGCGTACAATGAGCAGTTCTTC.

This clone has more than one count but fewer than ten. The chain links TRBV6-5 to TRBJ1-2, with 8 bases identical to TRBD1. Germline lookup yields CDR1 MNHEY and CDR2 SVGAGI. Losses at the gene ends were 5 bases for V and 3 bases for J; bases not matched to a gene: 2. The CDR3 contains 13 residues. In nucleotides, the CDR3 is TGTGCCAGCAGTGCGGACAGGGACTATGGCTACACCTTC. It is translated as CASSADRDYGYTF.

The gene calls are TRBV12-5 and TRBJ2-3; 9 bases match TRBD2. This CDR3 has 16 residues. CDR1 is LGHNT and CDR2 is FRNRAP in the germline V gene. The trim removed 5 bases at V and 2 bases at J, leaving 8 bases unmatched. CDR3 protein: CASGPETSGLTDTQYF. CDR3 DNA: TGTGCTAGTGGTCCTGAGACTAGCGGTCTCACAGATACGCAGTATTTT.

The chain has TRBV27 and TRBJ1-6, with D hard to call. The CDR3 has 16 residues. Trimming left V 1 base short and J 7 bases short, with 14 bases between. Per germline, CDR1 MNHEY and CDR2 SMNVEV (reference sequence). DNA of the CDR3: TGTGCCAGCAGTTTATACTCCGGGGTGATGAATTCACCCCTCCACTTT. This sequence encodes CASSLYSGVMNSPLHF.

This clone was seen just once. The CDR3 loop is CASSLWGRANTEAFF. CDR3 nucleotides: TGTGCCAGTAGTCTGTGGGGCAGGGCGAACACTGAAGCTTTCTTT. The chain combines TRBV19 with TRBJ1-1, with a possible D match to TRBD1 (5 bases). The germline V gene has CDR1 LNHDA and CDR2 SQIVND (reference sequence). The CDR3 is made up of 15 amino acids. Trimming removed 5 bases from V and 1 base from J, with 14 bases in between.

This chain uses TRBV27 with TRBJ1-6; D is perhaps TRBD1 (5 bases). Trimming took 1 base from V and 1 from J, leaving 8 bases between them. The CDR3 is 16 residues long. In germline, CDR1 is MNHEY, CDR2 SMNVEV (reference sequence). CDR3 DNA: TGTGCCAGCAGTTTATTCAGGGTGTCCTATAATTCACCCCTCCACTTT. Protein: CASSLFRVSYNSPLHF.

In this sample, this clone turned up a few times. The chain links TRBV2 to TRBJ2-1; TRBD2 agrees at 11 bases. This CDR3 has 19 residues. V lost 3 bases and J lost 0; bases outside the gene matches: 10. CDR1 is SNHLY, CDR2 FYNNEI, per germline. CDR3 loop: CASSELGLAGGNSYNEQFF. The CDR3 region has the DNA TGTGCCAGCAGTGAGCTAGGTCTAGCGGGGGGCAACTCCTACAATGAGCAGTTCTTC. Looking up the rest from reference TRBV2 and TRBJ2-1 gives the full variable domain: EPEVTQTPSHQVTQMGQEVILRCVPISNHLYFYWYRQILGQKVEFLVSFYNNEISEKSEIFDDQFSVERPDGSNFTLKIRSTKLEDSAMYFCASSELGLAGGNSYNEQFFGPGTRLTVL.

This clone has only one observation. V gene TRBV7-3 combines with J gene TRBJ1-2; TRBD1 matches 7 bases. The CDR3 runs 14 residues. Germline CDR1 SGHTA, CDR2 FQGTGA. V shed 5 bases, J shed 6 bases, and the junction held 9 bases outside the gene matches. The CDR3 loop is CASSASSGTDGYTF. The DNA of the CDR3 is TGTGCCAGCAGCGCCTCCTCCGGGACAGATGGCTACACCTTC.

The V and J genes are TRBV6-5 and TRBJ2-1; 7 nucleotides line up with TRBD1. The CDR3 sequence is 13 residues long. Germline V CDR1 and CDR2: MNHEY, SVGAGI. After removal of 0 bases from V and 10 bases from J, the junction contained 3 bases not matched to a gene. The CDR3 region has the DNA TGTGCCAGCAGTTACTCCGACAGGGTAGAGCAGTTCTTC. The encoded protein is CASSYSDRVEQFF.

The chain uses TRBV12-5 and TRBJ1-6; TRBD1 matches 8 bases. Per the germline V gene, CDR1 is LGHNT and CDR2 is FRNRAP. This CDR3 has 15 residues. Trimming at V came to 6 bases and at J to 10 bases, leaving 11 bases not matched to a gene. In DNA, the CDR3 is TGTGCTAGTGGGGTACTTACAGGGGGTCAGTCACCCCTCCACTTT. Protein sequence: CASGVLTGGQSPLHF.